Following are 9 T cell receptor beta chains from one sample sequenced in a study of blood T cell repertoires in COVID-19. Generated by immunoSEQ multiplex PCR, the TCRdb table keeps only in-frame clones and is missing some. Among about 180,000 clones listed, approximately 83% were seen once. Sequences were obtained from peripheral blood. The receptors originated from a man aged 55 to 70 with acute or convalescent COVID-19.

The genes are TRBV5-5 and TRBJ2-5; D remains unclear. Trimming stripped 3 bases from V and 1 base from J, with 7 bases between. The CDR3 has 13 amino acids. The germline gives CDR1 SGHKS, CDR2 YYEKEE (reference sequence). The CDR3 loop reads CASSYGLQETQYF. CDR3 coding DNA: TGTGCCAGCAGCTATGGGCTCCAAGAGACCCAGTACTTC.

The chain combines TRBV7-2 with TRBJ1-5; 7 bases agree with TRBD1. V lost 7 bases to trimming and J lost 5 bases; unmatched junction nucleotides: 5. The CDR3 loop spans 13 amino acids. CDR1 and CDR2 from the germline V gene are SGHTA and FQGNSA. CDR3 sequence: CASTRQGDQPQHF. The CDR3, as DNA: TGTGCCAGCACCAGACAGGGCGATCAGCCCCAGCATTTT. Together with reference TRBV7-2 and TRBJ1-5, the CDR3 gives the full variable domain: GAGVSQSPSNKVTEKGKDVELRCDPISGHTALYWYRQSLGQGLEFLIYFQGNSAPDKSGLPSDRFSAERTGGSVSTLTIQRTQQEDSAVYLCASTRQGDQPQHFGDGTRLSIL.

The V and J genes are TRBV5-5 and TRBJ2-2; D possibly corresponds to TRBD1 (5 bases). V lost 4 bases and J lost 0, with 10 bases in between. The CDR3 sequence is 15 residues long. Germline CDR1 SGHKS, CDR2 YYEKEE (reference sequence). The CDR3 here is CASSPTTANTGELFF. The DNA of the CDR3 is TGTGCCAGCAGCCCGACGACAGCGAACACCGGGGAGCTGTTTTTT.

This clone has more than one count but fewer than ten. The chain has TRBV29-1 and TRBJ2-1; TRBD2 agrees at 7 bases. V dropped 6 bases and J dropped 9; count of bases not matched to a gene: 11. The CDR3 runs 13 residues. CDR1 is SQVTM, CDR2 ANQGSEA, per germline. The CDR3 DNA is TGCAGCGTGAGAGGGGAGGGCCGAGGTGAGCAGTTCTTC. Translation gives CSVRGEGRGEQFF.

The chain employs TRBV29-1 and TRBJ2-7; D is unclear. V was shortened by 4 bases and J by 3 bases, with 13 bases between the two germline ends. The CDR3 totals 13 residues. CDR1 and CDR2 (germline): SQVTM, ANQGSEA. The CDR3 DNA sequence: TGCAGCGTTGTGGGTGACAAGGACTACGAGCAGTACTTC. Its translation: CSVVGDKDYEQYF.

This chain joins TRBV7-2 and TRBJ2-2; D possibly corresponds to TRBD1 (8 bases). Germline V gene data show CDR1 as SGHTA and CDR2 as FQGNSA. The ends were cut back, 4 bases at V and 4 bases at J, with 13 bases in the middle. This CDR3 has 15 amino acids. The CDR3, as DNA: TGTGCCAGCAGCTGGGGGGGGACAGGCACCGGGGAGCTGTTTTTT. Amino acids: CASSWGGTGTGELFF.

The count of this clone is one. The J gene is TRBJ2-3, the V gene TRBV28; 7 positions match TRBD2. Germline trimming cut 5 bases from V and 5 bases from J; bases unmatched to any gene: 7. CDR1 and CDR2 (germline): MDHEN, SYDVKM. The CDR3 is made up of 14 amino acids. DNA of the CDR3: TGTGCCAGCAGTAACTCCGGGAGGTTAGATACGCAGTATTTT. It codes for CASSNSGRLDTQYF. The full variable domain, its missing parts supplied by reference TRBV28 and TRBJ2-3, is DVKVTQSSRYLVKRTGEKVFLECVQDMDHENMFWYRQDPGLGLRLIYFSYDVKMKEKGDIPEGYSVSREKKERFSLILESASTNQTSMYLCASSNSGRLDTQYFGPGTRLTVL.

This clone was seen a handful of times. The J gene is TRBJ2-3, the V gene TRBV16; TRBD1 might be the D (5 bases). This CDR3 is built from 11 residues. The V end lost 4 bases, the J end lost 9 bases, and 8 bases lay between the germline ends. The germline gives CDR1 KGHSY, CDR2 FQNENV. The CDR3 coding sequence is TGTGCCAGCAGCCCCAGGGTAACGCAGTATTTT. Translating it yields CASSPRVTQYF.

The chain recombines TRBV19 with TRBJ2-6, with D possibly TRBD2 on 7 matching bases. Germline V CDR1 and CDR2: LNHDA, SQIVND (reference sequence). The CDR3 runs to 17 residues. Trimming took 3 bases from V and 4 from J, leaving 16 bases between them. In DNA, the CDR3 is TGTGCCAGTAGTATTTCCGGGGGGCAGGCCGGGGCCAACGTCCTGACTTTC. Its protein is CASSISGGQAGANVLTF.